This T cell receptor (beta chain) emerged from a study of blood T cell repertoires in COVID-19. For the study at large: In each case, the material was cDNA or gDNA derived from T cells, B-cell-depleted T cells, or PBMCs.

The CDR3 contains 15 residues. Germline CDR1 and CDR2: SGHNT and YENEEA. The V end lost 5 bases, the J end lost 3 bases, and 15 bases lay between the germline ends. Profiling relied on immunoSEQ multiplex PCR, and the TCRdb table lists in-frame clones only, not all of them. The table shows about 160,000 clones, with about nine tenths occurring only once. The sample was peripheral blood. The gene calls are TRBV11-3 and TRBJ2-3, with D tentatively TRBD2 (7 bases). The receptor comes from a woman aged 55-69 years with active or convalescent COVID-19. The CDR3 protein is CASSPRGGATDTQYF. Here the CDR3 DNA reads TGTGCCAGCAGCCCGCGAGGGGGGGCAACAGATACGCAGTATTTT.